A selection of T cell receptor beta chains follows, all from one sample in a study of identical twins. Using its own MiXCR run on the 5' RACE reads, TCRdb lists one record per CDR3 protein. The profile covers more than 1.5 million distinct CDR3 sequences, with roughly a third appearing a single time and approximately 0.25% taken by the ten largest. The sample taken for sequencing was cord blood. The receptor set was obtained from a newborn girl in good health. The CDR3 runs from the conserved cysteine through the conserved F or W. Each record gives: J gene, V gene, D gene, clone size, CDR3 protein, CDR3 DNA. The D gene is left open where the match is weak. Size is stated for part of the rows, as once, few or many counts, or as a class when the clone is expanded.

TRBJ2-1 | TRBV7-2 | . | . | CASSFGGLSIKQFF | TGTGCCAGCAGCTTCGGGGGACTCTCGATTAAGCAGTTCTTC
TRBJ2-3 | TRBV7-2 | TRBD2 | . | CASSLGRLLAGGQGYTQYF | TGTGCCAGCAGCTTAGGGCGCTTACTAGCGGGAGGGCAGGGGTATACGCAGTATTTT
TRBJ2-4 | TRBV2 | . | few | CASRPRVRVAKNIQYF | TGTGCCAGCAGGCCAAGGGTTAGGGTAGCCAAAAACATTCAGTACTTC
TRBJ2-1 | TRBV6-5 | . | . | CASGGSGYNEQFF | TGTGCCAGTGGAGGGTCCGGCTACAATGAGCAGTTCTTC
TRBJ2-7 | TRBV12-3/TRBV12-4 | . | few | CASSRRPYRAYEQYF | TGTGCCAGCAGCCGACGCCCATACAGAGCCTACGAGCAGTACTTC
TRBJ1-5 | TRBV5-1 | TRBD1 | few | CASSTGQGSNQPQHF | TGCGCCAGCAGCACCGGACAGGGGAGCAATCAGCCCCAGCATTTT
TRBJ1-6 | TRBV27 | . | few | CASQLAPRGRYNSPLHF | TGTGCCAGCCAGTTGGCCCCCAGGGGACGGTATAATTCACCCCTCCACTTT
TRBJ2-2 | TRBV24-1 | TRBD1 | . | CATRDRSSSGELFF | TGTGCCACCAGGGACAGGTCCTCCTCCGGGGAGCTGTTTTTT
TRBJ2-3 | TRBV9 | . | . | CARMPGTSSTDTQYF | TGTGCCAGAATGCCCGGTACTAGCAGCACAGATACGCAGTATTTT
TRBJ1-4 | TRBV7-6 | . | many | CASSLGQATNEKLFF | TGTGCCAGCAGCTTAGGACAGGCAACTAATGAAAAACTGTTTTTT
TRBJ2-3 | TRBV20-1 | . | . | CNAIKTYTQYF | TGCAATGCTATAAAGACGTATACGCAGTATTTT
TRBJ1-1 | TRBV28 | TRBD1 | few | CASSPHRGGTEAFF | TGTGCCAGCAGTCCACACAGGGGGGGCACTGAAGCTTTCTTT
TRBJ2-7 | TRBV6-1 | TRBD1 | few | CAALQGAYEQYF | TGTGCCGCCTTACAGGGGGCCTACGAGCAGTACTTC
TRBJ2-1 | TRBV9 | . | . | CASSVAGLPSYNEQFF | TGTGCCAGCAGCGTAGCAGGCCTCCCTTCCTACAATGAGCAGTTCTTC
TRBJ1-1 | TRBV10-3 | . | once | CAISVSFGGMGGATNTEAFF | TGTGCCATCAGTGTAAGCTTCGGGGGGATGGGGGGAGCTACGAACACTGAAGCTTTCTTT
TRBJ2-7 | TRBV9 | . | many | CASSVGQQSGYEQYF | TGTGCCAGCAGCGTAGGGCAACAGAGCGGCTACGAGCAGTACTTC
TRBJ1-6 | TRBV20-1 | . | . | CSAGAGGSSPLHF | TGCAGTGCAGGGGCCGGGGGCTCTTCACCCCTCCACTTT
TRBJ2-7 | TRBV29-1 | . | . | CSVLTVDYYEQYF | TGCAGCGTTTTAACAGTGGATTACTACGAGCAGTACTTC
TRBJ2-2 | TRBV12-3/TRBV12-4 | TRBD2 | . | CASSTGLAVITGELFF | TGTGCCAGCAGTACTGGACTAGCTGTGATCACCGGGGAGCTGTTTTTT
TRBJ2-3 | TRBV5-1 | TRBD2 | few | CASSPGLAGDRFTDTQYF | TGCGCCAGCAGCCCGGGTCTAGCGGGGGACAGGTTCACAGATACGCAGTATTTT
TRBJ2-5 | TRBV29-1 | TRBD1 | many | CSVDRGRETQYF | TGCAGCGTTGACAGGGGGCGAGAGACCCAGTACTTC
TRBJ2-3 | TRBV6-2/TRBV6-3 | TRBD1 | many | CVEKDRETDTQYF | TGTGTTGAGAAGGACAGGGAGACAGATACGCAGTATTTT
TRBJ2-2 | TRBV28 | . | . | CASSLVGPLNTGELFF | TGTGCCAGCAGTTTAGTGGGGCCCCTGAACACCGGGGAGCTGTTTTTT
TRBJ2-3 | TRBV20-1 | TRBD1 | . | CSAARTGLRDTQYF | TGCAGTGCTGCCCGGACAGGTTTGAGGGATACGCAGTATTTT
TRBJ2-1 | TRBV10-3 | . | few | CAIGTGYNEQFF | TGTGCCATCGGAACAGGGTACAATGAGCAGTTCTTC
TRBJ2-7 | TRBV6-5 | . | . | CASSGGMGNEQYF | TGTGCCAGCAGTGGCGGGATGGGGAACGAGCAGTACTTC
TRBJ2-3 | TRBV4-2 | . | many | CASSQDRGFPTDTQYF | TGTGCCAGCAGCCAAGATCGAGGATTTCCCACAGATACGCAGTATTTT
TRBJ1-1 | TRBV7-8 | . | once | CASSLASVRRRDTEAFF | TGTGCCAGCAGCTTAGCTTCTGTCAGGCGAAGGGACACTGAAGCTTTCTTT
TRBJ2-5 | TRBV5-1 | . | . | CASGMEASRRETQYF | TGCGCCAGCGGAATGGAAGCGAGTAGAAGGGAGACCCAGTACTTC
TRBJ2-7 | TRBV11-2 | . | few | CASSLSPRYSYEQYF | TGTGCCAGCAGCTTATCCCCCCGGTACTCCTACGAGCAGTACTTC
TRBJ2-1 | TRBV5-8 | . | . | CASSPTLRVFPNNEQFF | TGTGCCAGCAGCCCAACCTTAAGGGTTTTCCCGAACAATGAGCAGTTCTTC
TRBJ2-5 | TRBV15 | . | . | CATSRDPGAGEAQYF | TGTGCCACCAGCAGAGATCCAGGGGCCGGAGAGGCCCAGTACTTC
TRBJ2-5 | TRBV9 | TRBD2 | . | CASSTSGAQHQETQYF | TGTGCCAGCAGCACTAGCGGGGCTCAACATCAAGAGACCCAGTACTTC
TRBJ2-1 | TRBV20-1 | . | . | CSARDPITGVIYNGQFF | TGCAGTGCTAGAGATCCCATTACGGGGGTCATCTACAATGGGCAGTTCTTC
TRBJ2-3 | TRBV10-2 | . | many | CASRAFADTQYF | TGCGCCAGCAGGGCGTTTGCAGATACGCAGTATTTT
TRBJ2-7 | TRBV10-3 | . | many | CAISEMKEQYF | TGTGCCATCAGTGAAATGAAGGAGCAGTACTTC
TRBJ2-3 | TRBV20-1 | . | few | CSAHPLGPSTDTQYF | TGCAGTGCTCACCCTCTAGGACCTAGCACAGATACGCAGTATTTT